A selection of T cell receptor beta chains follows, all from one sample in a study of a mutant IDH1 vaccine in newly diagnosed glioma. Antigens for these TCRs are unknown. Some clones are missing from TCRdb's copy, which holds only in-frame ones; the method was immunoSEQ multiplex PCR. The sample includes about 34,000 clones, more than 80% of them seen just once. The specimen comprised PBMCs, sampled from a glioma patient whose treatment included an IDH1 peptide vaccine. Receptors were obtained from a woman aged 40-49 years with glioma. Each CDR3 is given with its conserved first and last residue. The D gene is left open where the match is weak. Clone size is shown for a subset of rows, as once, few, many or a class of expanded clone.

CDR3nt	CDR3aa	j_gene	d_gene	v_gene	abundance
TGTGCCAGCAGTGAAGCAAGGGGAAGGCGAGCTTTCTTT	CASSEARGRRAFF	TRBJ1-1	NA	TRBV2	NA
TGCGCCAGCAGCTCTGCAGGGGGTTACGAGCAGTACTTC	CASSSAGGYEQYF	TRBJ2-7	TRBD1	TRBV5-1	NA
TGTGCCATCAGTGATTCCGGGACGGGAGCGGATACGCAGTATTTT	CAISDSGTGADTQYF	TRBJ2-3	NA	TRBV10-3	few
TGTGCCAGCAGCTTGAACAGGTTCACTGAAGCTTTCTTT	CASSLNRFTEAFF	TRBJ1-1	NA	TRBV5-5	NA
TGTGCCTGGAGTGTTACTAGCGGAAGCACAGATACGCAGTATTTT	CAWSVTSGSTDTQYF	TRBJ2-3	TRBD2	TRBV30	NA
TGCGCCAGCAGCCAAGTTGGGATCGATGAGCAGTTCTTC	CASSQVGIDEQFF	TRBJ2-1	NA	TRBV4-1	NA
TGCGCCAGCAGCTTGGGTAGGGGGCTCGGCAAACTGTTTTTT	CASSLGRGLGKLFF	TRBJ1-4	TRBD1	TRBV5-1	NA
TGCGCCAGCAGCTTAGCGGGAGGGAGCTCCTACGAGCAGTACTTC	CASSLAGGSSYEQYF	TRBJ2-7	TRBD2	TRBV5-1	NA
TGCGCCAGCAGCCTAACAGGGATTAACTATGGCTACACCTTC	CASSLTGINYGYTF	TRBJ1-2	NA	TRBV5-1	NA
TGTGCCAGCAGCTTGGACAGAACCTACGAGCAGTACTTC	CASSLDRTYEQYF	TRBJ2-7	NA	TRBV5-4	once
TGTGCCAGTAGTATAAGGACTGGAAACACCATATATTTT	CASSIRTGNTIYF	TRBJ1-3	NA	TRBV19	NA
TGTGCCTGGGGGGACGGTAATTCACCCCTCCACTTT	CAWGDGNSPLHF	TRBJ1-6	NA	TRBV30	NA
TGTGCCAGCAGTGAAGGAGGGAAAGGGCCGTACTTC	CASSEGGKGPYF	TRBJ2-7	NA	TRBV2	NA
TGTGCCAGCAGTTTAAGCAGGGGGCGCATAGACTTC	CASSLSRGRIDF	TRBJ2-7	TRBD1	TRBV28	NA
TGTGCCAGCTCACCGCGCCCCGCAGGGGGCGTAAATGAGCAGTTCTTC	CASSPRPAGGVNEQFF	TRBJ2-1	TRBD1	TRBV18	NA
TGTGCCAGCAGTTTATTAGGAGGGCCCCCAGAGACCCAGTACTTC	CASSLLGGPPETQYF	TRBJ2-5	NA	TRBV27	NA
TGTGCCTGGAGTGCCGGGACAGGGAACACTGAAGCTTTCTTT	CAWSAGTGNTEAFF	TRBJ1-1	TRBD1	TRBV30	NA
TGTGCCATCACTCCCACGGGGGGGACTGAAGCTTTCTTT	CAITPTGGTEAFF	TRBJ1-1	NA	TRBV10-3	NA
TGCGCCAGCAGCTTGGTGGTACAGGGGGGCTACAATGAGCAGTTCTTC	CASSLVVQGGYNEQFF	TRBJ2-1	TRBD1	TRBV5-1	NA
TGTGCCATCTCTAGCGGACAGGGGGTGAGGACTGAAGCTTTCTTT	CAISSGQGVRTEAFF	TRBJ1-1	TRBD1	TRBV10-3	once
TGCGCCAGCAGCCTCTCGACAGGGAACTATGGCTACACCTTC	CASSLSTGNYGYTF	TRBJ1-2	TRBD1	TRBV5-1	NA
TGTGCCAGTCGGACTAGCGGGGCGAACACCGGGGAGCTGTTTTTT	CASRTSGANTGELFF	TRBJ2-2	TRBD2	TRBV19	NA
TGCGCCAGCAGCCAAGGGTCGGGGGCCTACGAGCAGTACTTC	CASSQGSGAYEQYF	TRBJ2-7	NA	TRBV4-3	NA
TGTGCCAGCAGTGTCAGGTCTAACACTGAAGCTTTCTTT	CASSVRSNTEAFF	TRBJ1-1	NA	TRBV9	NA
TGTGCTAGTGGTTTGGTAGTTTATGGTGCCTTTAGCAATCAGCCCCAGCATTTT	CASGLVVYGAFSNQPQHF	TRBJ1-5	NA	TRBV12-5	NA
TGCGCCAGCAGCCCCTTACAGGGCGCGAACACTGAAGCTTTCTTT	CASSPLQGANTEAFF	TRBJ1-1	NA	TRBV5-1	NA
TGTGCCAGCAGCTCTTGGCAGCGCTACGAGCAGTACTTC	CASSSWQRYEQYF	TRBJ2-7	NA	TRBV11-2	NA